Here is one T cell receptor (beta chain) with its context. Its target is not known. This CDR3 spans 13 amino acids. The germline V gene encodes CDR1 KGHSH and CDR2 LQKENI. The sample originates from a study of post-analysis software for immune sequencing data. Study at large: Disease trajectories encompassed relapsing-remitting, secondary progressive and progressive-relapsing multiple sclerosis. The study, taken as a whole, reports: Patients showed TRBV5-6, TRBV5-1 and TRBV20-1 among roughly 5 TRBV segments more frequent than in controls. Batch-mates among the samples co-clustered strongly by F measure. Comparison with controls showed significantly lower normalized Chao1 diversity in multiple sclerosis patients.

Researchers reported that TCR beta cDNA libraries carried unique molecular identifiers. The source material, about 0.95 to 10 million T cells, gave rise to approximately 520,000 cDNA molecules. TCRdb reprocessed the PCR reads via MiXCR and lists one record per CDR3 protein. The sample lists 820,000 or so distinct CDR3 sequences; about 53% were seen once. The gene calls are TRBV18 and TRBJ2-1; unclear D gene. The DNA end is more similar to TRBJ2-7, so the J call may be wrong. The sequenced sample consisted of blood. This clonotype was sampled from a girl between 5 and 17 years old with multiple sclerosis. The CDR3 nucleotides are TGTGCCAGCTCACCGGACGAGAGTGGTGAGCAGTACTTC. Translation: CASSPDESGEQYF.